This entry lists 8 T cell receptor beta chains sequenced from one sample in a study of T cell responses to AZD1222 COVID-19 vaccine (dated by TCRdb to the early 2020s). The library came from the immunoSEQ multiplex PCR assay. Here the immuneACCESS table is served through TCRdb, limited to in-frame sequences with V and J called. Missing clones are a known gap in these copies; in checked studies unresolved V genes cover under half, and the rest lacks a known reason. The sample records some 80,000 clones, about 91% of which are singletons. 8% to 10% of the sample is held by the ten biggest clonotypes. Interpreted using the paper, the time point label stands for: about 28 days (+/-7) after the second vaccine dose. The treatment or condition tag for this specimen amounts to: meningococcal conjugate vaccine given as trial control. The input for sequencing was peripheral blood, taken 28 days after the second dose of the MenACWY control vaccine. These receptors were taken from an adult who received the MenACWY meningococcal vaccine as a control.

The rearrangement joins TRBV28 to TRBJ2-5; TRBD2 matches at 8 bases. Germline CDR1 MDHEN, CDR2 SYDVKM. CDR3 size: 16 residues. With V trimmed by 8 bases and J by 5 bases, 16 bases remained unmatched. As DNA, the CDR3 is TGTGCCAGCTCCTCCGGGAGCGGGGGCTGGAGGGAGACCCAGTACTTC. Residues: CASSSGSGGWRETQYF.

The chain uses TRBV6-2 or TRBV6-3 and TRBJ2-5; D perhaps matches TRBD2 (5 bases). Trimming cost V 5 bases and J 6 bases, with 13 bases left between them. Germline lookup yields CDR1 MNHEY and CDR2 SVGEGT. CDR3 length equals 13 residues. DNA of the CDR3: TGTGCCAGCAGTCCCGTCACTAGGAAGACCCAGTACTTC. Translating it yields CASSPVTRKTQYF.

V usage is TRBV18 and J usage is TRBJ1-1; D remains unclear. Germline loops: CDR1 KGHSH, CDR2 LQKENI. The CDR3 is 13 amino acids. V lost 3 bases and J 11 bases, leaving 16 bases between the germline ends. This CDR3 is CASSPDRDAGAFF. The CDR3 DNA sequence: TGTGCCAGCTCACCCGATCGAGACGCCGGGGCTTTCTTT.

The CDR3 loop is CASSLAPGKYNEQFF. CDR3 in DNA: TGTGCCAGCAGCTTAGCGCCGGGGAAATACAATGAGCAGTTCTTC. The chain carries TRBV7-2 and TRBJ2-1; tentative D call: TRBD2 (5 bases). Germline V gene data show CDR1 as SGHTA and CDR2 as FQGNSA. This CDR3 spans 15 amino acids. Trimming cost V 0 bases and J 4 bases, with 10 bases left between them.

The rearrangement joins TRBV30 to TRBJ1-5, with D perhaps matching TRBD1 (6 bases). Germline V CDR1 and CDR2: GTSNPN, SVGIG (reference sequence). V lost 2 bases and J lost 1, with 15 bases in between. This CDR3 region has 16 residues. CDR3 residues: CAWSLLGGLSNQPQHF. The CDR3 nucleotides are TGTGCCTGGAGTCTCTTGGGGGGCTTAAGCAATCAGCCCCAGCATTTT.

The chain links TRBV5-6 to TRBJ2-5, with 8 bases aligning to TRBD1. In germline, CDR1 is SGHDT, CDR2 YYEEEE. V trimming: 4 bases; J trimming: 2 bases; junction bases outside the gene matches: 10. The CDR3 is 16 amino acids. Here the CDR3 DNA reads TGTGCCAGCAGCATAACGGGACAGGTGGGTCAAGAGACCCAGTACTTC. This codes for CASSITGQVGQETQYF.

The V gene is TRBV5-8, the J gene TRBJ1-2; D is ambiguous. CDR3 size: 11 residues. Germline V gene data show CDR1 as SGHTS and CDR2 as YDEGEE. Deletions cut 0 bases from V and 8 bases from J, with 5 bases between. The CDR3 reads CASSLVGGYTF. CDR3 DNA sequence: TGTGCCAGCAGCTTGGTGGGGGGCTACACCTTC.

The rearrangement joins TRBV4-3 to TRBJ1-2; D remains ambiguous. Germline loops: CDR1 LGHNA, CDR2 YSLEER. This CDR3 comprises 14 residues. V was cut by 4 bases and J by 6 bases, with 15 bases left in between. The CDR3 DNA follows: TGCGCCAGCAGCCTTGCCAGACACTTTGATGGCTACACCTTC. Encoded protein: CASSLARHFDGYTF.